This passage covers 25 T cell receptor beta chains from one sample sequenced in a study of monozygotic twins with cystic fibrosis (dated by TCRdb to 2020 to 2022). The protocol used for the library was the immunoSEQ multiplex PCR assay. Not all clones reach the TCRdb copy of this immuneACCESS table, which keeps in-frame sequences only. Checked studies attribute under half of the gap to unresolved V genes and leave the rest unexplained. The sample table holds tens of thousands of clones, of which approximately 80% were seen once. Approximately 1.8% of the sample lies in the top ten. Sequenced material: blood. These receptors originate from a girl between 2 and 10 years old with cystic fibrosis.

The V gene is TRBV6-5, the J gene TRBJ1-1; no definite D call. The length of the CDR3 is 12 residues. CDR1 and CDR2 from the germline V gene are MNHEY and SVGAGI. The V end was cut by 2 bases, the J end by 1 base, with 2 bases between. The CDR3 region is CASSYQNTEAFF. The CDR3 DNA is TGTGCCAGCAGTTACCAGAACACTGAAGCTTTCTTT.

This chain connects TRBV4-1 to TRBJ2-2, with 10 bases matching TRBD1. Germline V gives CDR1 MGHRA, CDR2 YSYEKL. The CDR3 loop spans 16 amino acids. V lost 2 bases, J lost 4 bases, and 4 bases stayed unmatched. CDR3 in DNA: TGCGCCAGCAGCCAAAAAAGGACAGGGGGCACCGGGGAGCTGTTTTTT. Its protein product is CASSQKRTGGTGELFF.

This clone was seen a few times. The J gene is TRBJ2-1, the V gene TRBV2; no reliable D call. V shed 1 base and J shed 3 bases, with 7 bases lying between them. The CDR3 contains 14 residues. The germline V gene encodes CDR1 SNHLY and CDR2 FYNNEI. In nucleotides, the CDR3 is TGTGCCAGCAGTGAAGGTGCAGTCTACAATGAGCAGTTCTTC. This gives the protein CASSEGAVYNEQFF. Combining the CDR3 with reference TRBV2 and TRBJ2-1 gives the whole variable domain EPEVTQTPSHQVTQMGQEVILRCVPISNHLYFYWYRQILGQKVEFLVSFYNNEISEKSEIFDDQFSVERPDGSNFTLKIRSTKLEDSAMYFCASSEGAVYNEQFFGPGTRLTVL.

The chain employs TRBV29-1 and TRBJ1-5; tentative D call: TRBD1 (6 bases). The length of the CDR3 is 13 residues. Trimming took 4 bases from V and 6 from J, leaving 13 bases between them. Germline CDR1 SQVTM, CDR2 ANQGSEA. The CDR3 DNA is TGCAGCGTTGGAACAGGGCCGGGTCAGCCCCAGCATTTT. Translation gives CSVGTGPGQPQHF.

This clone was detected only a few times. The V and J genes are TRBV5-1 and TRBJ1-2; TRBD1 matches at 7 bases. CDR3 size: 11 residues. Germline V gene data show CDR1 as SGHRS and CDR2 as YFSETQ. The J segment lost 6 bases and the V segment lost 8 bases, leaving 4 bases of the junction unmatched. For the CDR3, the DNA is TGCGCCAGTAGGGACAGCCATGGCTACACCTTC. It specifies CASRDSHGYTF.

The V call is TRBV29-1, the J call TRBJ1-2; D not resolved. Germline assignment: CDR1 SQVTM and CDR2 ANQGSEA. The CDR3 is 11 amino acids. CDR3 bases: TGCAGGTGGTGGAGGGACTATGGCTACACCTTC. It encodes CRWWRDYGYTF.

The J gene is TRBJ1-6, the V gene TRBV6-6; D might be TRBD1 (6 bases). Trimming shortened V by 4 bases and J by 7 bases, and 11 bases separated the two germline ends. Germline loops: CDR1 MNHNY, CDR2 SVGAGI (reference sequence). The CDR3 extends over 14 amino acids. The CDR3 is CASSSPGQNSPLHF. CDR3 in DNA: TGTGCCAGCAGTTCCCCGGGACAAAATTCACCCCTCCACTTT.

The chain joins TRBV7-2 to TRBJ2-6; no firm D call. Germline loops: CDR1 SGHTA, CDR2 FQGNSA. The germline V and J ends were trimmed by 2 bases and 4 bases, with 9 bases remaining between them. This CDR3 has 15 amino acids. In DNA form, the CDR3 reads TGTGCCAGCAGCTTATCCTCGGGCGGGGCCAACGTCCTGACTTTC. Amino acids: CASSLSSGGANVLTF.

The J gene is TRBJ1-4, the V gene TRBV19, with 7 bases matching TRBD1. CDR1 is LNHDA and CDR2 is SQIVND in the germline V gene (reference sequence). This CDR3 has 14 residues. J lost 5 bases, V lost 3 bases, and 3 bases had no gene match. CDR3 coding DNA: TGTGCCAGTAGTATCGACAGGGAAAATGAAAAACTGTTTTTT. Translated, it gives CASSIDRENEKLFF.

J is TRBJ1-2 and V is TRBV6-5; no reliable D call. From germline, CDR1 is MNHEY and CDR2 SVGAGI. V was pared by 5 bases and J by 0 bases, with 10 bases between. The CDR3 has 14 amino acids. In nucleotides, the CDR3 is TGTGCCAGCAGTGGGTCACTAGCTAACTATGGCTACACCTTC. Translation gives CASSGSLANYGYTF.

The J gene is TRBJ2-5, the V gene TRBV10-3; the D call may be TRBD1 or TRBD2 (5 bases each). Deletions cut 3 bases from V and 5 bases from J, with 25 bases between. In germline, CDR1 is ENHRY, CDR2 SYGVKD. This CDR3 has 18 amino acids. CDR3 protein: CAISEGTLTVFEGETQYF. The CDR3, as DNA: TGTGCCATCAGTGAAGGAACTCTGACAGTCTTCGAGGGGGAGACCCAGTACTTC.

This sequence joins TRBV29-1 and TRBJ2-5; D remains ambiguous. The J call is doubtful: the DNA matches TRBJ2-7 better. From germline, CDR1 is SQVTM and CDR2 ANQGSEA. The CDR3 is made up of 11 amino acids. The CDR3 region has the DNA TGCAGCGTTGTACAGTCCTACGAGCAGTACTTC. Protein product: CSVVQSYEQYF.

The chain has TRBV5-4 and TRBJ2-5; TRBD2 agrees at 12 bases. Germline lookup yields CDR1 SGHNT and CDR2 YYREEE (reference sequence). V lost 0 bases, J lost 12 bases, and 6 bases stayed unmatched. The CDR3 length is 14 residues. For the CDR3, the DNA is TGTGCCAGCAGCTTGGATCTAGCGGGGGGGCCAGAGTACTTC. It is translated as CASSLDLAGGPEYF.

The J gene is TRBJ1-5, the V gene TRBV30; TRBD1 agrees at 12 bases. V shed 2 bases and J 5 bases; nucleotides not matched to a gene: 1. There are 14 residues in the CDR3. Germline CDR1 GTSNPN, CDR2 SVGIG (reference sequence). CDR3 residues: CAWSRDRGHQPQHF. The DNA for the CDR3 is TGTGCCTGGAGTCGGGACAGGGGGCATCAGCCCCAGCATTTT.

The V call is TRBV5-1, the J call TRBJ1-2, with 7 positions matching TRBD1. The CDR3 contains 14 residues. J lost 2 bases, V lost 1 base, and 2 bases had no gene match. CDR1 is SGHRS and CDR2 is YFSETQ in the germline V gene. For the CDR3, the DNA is TGCGCCAGCAGCTTGCCGACAGGGAACTATGGCTACACCTTC. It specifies CASSLPTGNYGYTF. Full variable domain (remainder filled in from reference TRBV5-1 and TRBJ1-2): KAGVTQTPRYLIKTRGQQVTLSCSPISGHRSVSWYQQTPGQGLQFLFEYFSETQRNKGNFPGRFSGRQFSNSRSEMNVSTLELGDSALYLCASSLPTGNYGYTFGSGTRLTVV.

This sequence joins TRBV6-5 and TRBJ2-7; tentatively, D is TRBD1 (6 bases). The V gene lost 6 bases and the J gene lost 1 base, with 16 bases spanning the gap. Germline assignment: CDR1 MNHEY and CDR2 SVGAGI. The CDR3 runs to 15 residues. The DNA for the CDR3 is TGTGCCAGCAGCTCTGCTGGACAGTCATCCTACGAGCAGTACTTC. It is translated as CASSSAGQSSYEQYF.

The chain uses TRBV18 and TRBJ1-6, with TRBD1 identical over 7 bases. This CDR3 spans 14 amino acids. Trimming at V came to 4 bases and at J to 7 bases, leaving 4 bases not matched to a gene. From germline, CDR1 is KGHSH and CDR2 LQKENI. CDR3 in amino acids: CASSQDRKNSPLHF. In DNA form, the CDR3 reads TGTGCCAGCTCACAGGACAGGAAGAATTCACCCCTCCACTTT.

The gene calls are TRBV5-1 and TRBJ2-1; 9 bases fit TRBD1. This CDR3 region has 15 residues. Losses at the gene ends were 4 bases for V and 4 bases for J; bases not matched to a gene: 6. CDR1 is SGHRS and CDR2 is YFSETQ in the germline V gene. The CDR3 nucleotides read TGCGCCAGCAGCACTGGACAGGGGAGATACAATGAGCAGTTCTTC. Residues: CASSTGQGRYNEQFF.

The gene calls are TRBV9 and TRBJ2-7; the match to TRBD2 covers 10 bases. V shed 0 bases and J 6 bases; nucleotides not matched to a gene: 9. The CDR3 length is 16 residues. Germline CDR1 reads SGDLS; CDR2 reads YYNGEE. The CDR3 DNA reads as TGTGCCAGCAGCGTAGGGGCTAGCGGGGGCCCTCTCGAGCAGTACTTC. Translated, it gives CASSVGASGGPLEQYF.

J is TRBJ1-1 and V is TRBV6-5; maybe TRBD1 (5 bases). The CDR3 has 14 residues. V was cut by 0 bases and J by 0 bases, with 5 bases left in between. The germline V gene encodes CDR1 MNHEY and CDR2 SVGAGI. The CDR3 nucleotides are TGTGCCAGCAGTTACTCGGGGGTGAACACTGAAGCTTTCTTT. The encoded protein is CASSYSGVNTEAFF.

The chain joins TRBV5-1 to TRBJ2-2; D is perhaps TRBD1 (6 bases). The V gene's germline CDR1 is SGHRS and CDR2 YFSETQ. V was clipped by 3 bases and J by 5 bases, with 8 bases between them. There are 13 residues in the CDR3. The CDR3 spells CASSSQGTGELFF. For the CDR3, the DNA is TGCGCCAGCAGCTCTCAGGGGACCGGGGAGCTGTTTTTT.

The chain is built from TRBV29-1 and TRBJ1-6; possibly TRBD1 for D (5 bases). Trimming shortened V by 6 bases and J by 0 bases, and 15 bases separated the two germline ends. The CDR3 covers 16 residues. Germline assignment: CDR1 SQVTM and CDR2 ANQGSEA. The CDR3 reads CSVHGPDSSYNSPLHF. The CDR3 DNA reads TGCAGCGTCCACGGTCCTGACAGCTCCTATAATTCACCCCTCCACTTT. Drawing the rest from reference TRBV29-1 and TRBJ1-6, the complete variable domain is SAVISQKPSRDICQRGTSLTIQCQVDSQVTMMFWYRQQPGQSLTLIATANQGSEATYESGFVIDKFPISRPNLTFSTLTVSNMSPEDSSIYLCSVHGPDSSYNSPLHFGNGTRLTVT.

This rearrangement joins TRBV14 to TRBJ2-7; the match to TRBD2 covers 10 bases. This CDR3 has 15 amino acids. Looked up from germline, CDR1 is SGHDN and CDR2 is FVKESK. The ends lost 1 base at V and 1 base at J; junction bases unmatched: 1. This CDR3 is CASSQGLAGSYEQYF. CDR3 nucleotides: TGTGCCAGCAGCCAAGGACTAGCGGGTTCCTACGAGCAGTACTTC.

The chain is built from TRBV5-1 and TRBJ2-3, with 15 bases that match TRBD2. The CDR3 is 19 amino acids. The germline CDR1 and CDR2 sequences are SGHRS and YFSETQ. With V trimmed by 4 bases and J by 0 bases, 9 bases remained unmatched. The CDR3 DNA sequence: TGCGCCAGCAGCGCCGGACTAGCGGGGGGGCGGCCAAGCACAGATACGCAGTATTTT. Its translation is CASSAGLAGGRPSTDTQYF.

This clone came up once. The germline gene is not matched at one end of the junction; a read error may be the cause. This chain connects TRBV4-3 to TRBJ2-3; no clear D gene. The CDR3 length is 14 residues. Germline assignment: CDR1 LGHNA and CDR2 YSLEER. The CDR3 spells CASSKEGGPDTQYF. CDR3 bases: TGCGCCAGCAGCAAAGAAGGTGGCCCAGATACGCAGTATTTT.